The 13 T cell receptor beta chains in this list originate from one sample, sequenced in a study of identifying expanded T cells in peripheral blood. TCRdb keeps only in-frame clones here, not all; method: immunoSEQ multiplex PCR. This table has about 100,000 clones, about 90% appearing once. The source material was blood. The receptor source for this set is a person aged 18 to 69 in good health.

The gene calls are TRBV6-5 and TRBJ2-7, with 7 bases fitting TRBD1. V lost 6 bases to trimming and J lost 5 bases; unmatched junction nucleotides: 7. This CDR3 contains 13 residues. CDR1 MNHEY and CDR2 SVGAGI come from the germline V gene. The CDR3 is CASRRQGMDEQYF. The CDR3 DNA is TGTGCCAGCAGGAGACAGGGAATGGACGAGCAGTACTTC.

This clone has just a few counts. The chain uses TRBV19 and TRBJ1-6; TRBD1 might be the D (6 bases). Germline CDR1 LNHDA, CDR2 SQIVND (reference sequence). V was pared by 6 bases and J by 10 bases, with 19 bases between. This CDR3 has 15 residues. CDR3 nucleotide sequence: TGTGCCAGTAGAACTACATTGGGGGCACAATCACCCCTCCACTTT. It yields the protein CASRTTLGAQSPLHF.

The sample holds one count of this clone. The chain recombines TRBV9 with TRBJ2-7, with D possibly being TRBD1 (6 bases). Trimming removed 6 bases at V and 1 base at J, with 14 bases between. Germline CDR1 SGDLS, CDR2 YYNGEE. The CDR3 has 14 residues. CDR3 coding DNA: TGTGCCAGCACCAGACAGGCTTCTTCCTACGAGCAGTACTTC. Translated, it gives CASTRQASSYEQYF.

This clone appeared a single time. The chain combines TRBV7-8 with TRBJ2-2; 9 bases are a match to TRBD2. Germline CDR1 is SGHVS and CDR2 is FQNEAQ. The J segment lost 0 bases and the V segment lost 5 bases, leaving 10 bases of the junction unmatched. The CDR3 runs to 18 residues. The chain's CDR3 is CASSLRTTSGTNTGELFF. The CDR3 nucleotides read TGTGCCAGCAGCCTCCGAACGACTAGCGGAACGAACACCGGGGAGCTGTTTTTT.

The V and J genes are TRBV9 and TRBJ2-3; tentatively, D is TRBD2 (5 bases). Germline V gives CDR1 SGDLS, CDR2 YYNGEE. This CDR3 region has 15 residues. Trimming stripped 4 bases from V and 0 bases from J, with 12 bases between. CDR3 sequence: CASSLSGQSTDTQYF. CDR3 DNA sequence: TGTGCCAGCAGCTTGAGCGGCCAGAGCACAGATACGCAGTATTTT.

The rearrangement joins TRBV2 to TRBJ1-1; TRBD1 agrees at 7 bases. Trimming cost V 2 bases and J 4 bases; bases outside gene matches: 19. Germline V lookup: CDR1 SNHLY, CDR2 FYNNEI. The CDR3 is 19 amino acids. CDR3 nucleotide sequence: TGTGCCAGCAGTGAAAAGGGGGTGGGACGACAGGGTAGGGGCACTGAAGCTTTCTTT. Translation gives CASSEKGVGRQGRGTEAFF.

The chain employs TRBV7-9 and TRBJ2-1; TRBD1 matches at 10 bases. Germline CDR1 reads SEHNR; CDR2 reads FQNEAQ (reference sequence). This CDR3 comprises 19 residues. With 5 bases clipped from V and 0 bases from J, the junction kept 13 bases outside the gene matches. The CDR3 bases are TGTGCCAGCAGCGCCTCGAATATTCGGACAGGGGGCTCCTACAATGAGCAGTTCTTC. This encodes CASSASNIRTGGSYNEQFF.

This sequence joins TRBV30 and TRBJ1-3, with TRBD1 matching 7 bases. Germline assignment: CDR1 GTSNPN and CDR2 SVGIG (reference sequence). CDR3 size: 13 residues. V gave up 3 bases and J gave up 2 bases; unmatched junction bases: 1. The CDR3 sequence: CAWRTGTGNTIYF. The CDR3 nucleotides are TGTGCCTGGAGGACAGGGACTGGAAACACCATATATTTT.

There are a few counts of this clone. This chain links TRBV7-3 with TRBJ1-1; no clear D gene. The V end was cut by 2 bases, the J end by 2 bases, with 9 bases between. In germline, CDR1 is SGHTA, CDR2 FQGTGA. The CDR3 is made up of 14 amino acids. The CDR3 DNA reads as TGTGCCAGCAGCTTATATCCAGGAAACACTGAAGCTTTCTTT. It codes for CASSLYPGNTEAFF. Full variable domain (rest looked up from reference TRBV7-3 and TRBJ1-1): GAGVSQTPSNKVTEKGKYVELRCDPISGHTALYWYRQSLGQGPEFLIYFQGTGAADDSGLPNDRFFAVRPEGSVSTLKIQRTERGDSAVYLCASSLYPGNTEAFFGQGTRLTVV.

The rearrangement joins TRBV9 to TRBJ2-1; D remains unclear. The CDR3 extends over 13 amino acids. Trimming left V 3 bases short and J 6 bases short, with 10 bases between. Germline lookup yields CDR1 SGDLS and CDR2 YYNGEE. CDR3 bases: TGTGCCAGCAGCGCCCCCGGATTCAATGAGCAGTTCTTC. Its translation: CASSAPGFNEQFF.

This clone was detected only once. The genes are TRBV4-3 and TRBJ2-1, with D tentatively TRBD2 (5 bases). CDR1 and CDR2 from the germline V gene are LGHNA and YSLEER. Trimming took off 0 bases at V and 3 bases at J, with 15 bases between the two ends. The CDR3 is 17 amino acids. The CDR3 here is CASSQDRTSVFYNEQFF. CDR3 DNA: TGCGCCAGCAGCCAAGATAGAACTAGTGTATTCTACAATGAGCAGTTCTTC.

The chain couples TRBV27 to TRBJ1-5; a weak D match, TRBD1 (5 bases). Germline CDR1 and CDR2: MNHEY and SMNVEV (reference sequence). V was cut by 3 bases and J by 2 bases, with 14 bases left in between. The CDR3 runs to 16 residues. Here the CDR3 reads CASSFLSGARNQPQHF. CDR3 DNA: TGTGCCAGCAGTTTCTTAAGCGGGGCCCGCAATCAGCCCCAGCATTTT.

For this clone: The same CDR3 is also encoded by other DNA sequences in this sample. The chain combines TRBV11-2 with TRBJ1-5; tentative D call: TRBD1 (5 bases). V was trimmed by 1 base and J by 4 bases, leaving 5 bases between them. The CDR3 covers 13 residues. Per the germline V gene, CDR1 is SGHAT and CDR2 is FQNNGV. CDR3 bases: TGTGCCAGCAGCTTAGGACAGAATCAGCCCCAGCATTTT. It encodes CASSLGQNQPQHF.